These 15 T cell receptor beta chains were sequenced from one sample in a study of T cell changes during pregnancy in multiple sclerosis. Some clones are missing from TCRdb's copy, which holds only in-frame ones; the method was immunoSEQ multiplex PCR. Among roughly 100,000 clones listed, about 90% were seen once. Sequencing was performed on peripheral blood, taken after pregnancy. The receptor source for this set is a female donor with multiple sclerosis, enrolled in a pregnancy study.

This sequence joins TRBV7-9 and TRBJ2-2, with D perhaps matching TRBD1 (7 bases). Germline CDR1 is SEHNR and CDR2 is FQNEAQ (reference sequence). The CDR3 is 17 residues long. V was cut by 1 base and J by 1 base, with 13 bases left in between. CDR3 loop: CASSLDRGGGNTGELFF. The CDR3 coding sequence is TGTGCCAGCAGCTTAGACAGGGGAGGAGGGAACACCGGGGAGCTGTTTTTT.

This clone was seen a few times. This sequence joins TRBV10-3 and TRBJ1-3; D may be TRBD1 (5 bases). The V and J ends lost 3 bases and 0 bases respectively, with 12 bases between them. This CDR3 is built from 16 residues. The germline CDR1 and CDR2 sequences are ENHRY and SYGVKD. As DNA, the CDR3 is TGTGCCATCAGTGAAGGTTTGGGGGGCTCTGGAAACACCATATATTTT. It yields the protein CAISEGLGGSGNTIYF.

The chain has TRBV5-1 and TRBJ1-2, with a weak D call TRBD1 (5 bases). The CDR3 totals 14 residues. The V end lost 1 base, the J end lost 8 bases, and 15 bases lay between the germline ends. The germline V gene encodes CDR1 SGHRS and CDR2 YFSETQ. CDR3 region: CASSLNPGLGGYTF. In DNA, the CDR3 is TGCGCCAGCAGCTTGAACCCGGGACTCGGGGGCTACACCTTC.

J is TRBJ2-7 and V is TRBV11-2; D might be TRBD2 (6 bases). There are 13 residues in the CDR3. V lost 1 base to trimming and J lost 4 bases, with 8 bases between them. The germline CDR1 and CDR2 sequences are SGHAT and FQNNGV. The CDR3 bases are TGTGCCAGCAGCTTAGCGGGAGTATACGAGCAGTACTTC. This sequence encodes CASSLAGVYEQYF.

The chain is built from TRBV27 and TRBJ1-3, with 7 bases aligning to TRBD1. Germline loops: CDR1 MNHEY, CDR2 SMNVEV (reference sequence). The V and J ends lost 5 bases and 0 bases, in that order; junction bases with no gene match: 10. The CDR3 extends over 17 amino acids. The CDR3 spells CASSPRQGRGSGNTIYF. The CDR3 DNA reads TGTGCCAGCAGTCCAAGACAGGGCAGGGGCTCTGGAAACACCATATATTTT.

The chain recombines TRBV12-5 with TRBJ2-3; D is unresolved. Germline lookup yields CDR1 LGHNT and CDR2 FRNRAP. V lost 1 base to trimming and J lost 0 bases, with 5 bases between them. The CDR3 is 14 amino acids. The CDR3 reads CASGLGVSTDTQYF. The DNA for the CDR3 is TGTGCTAGTGGTTTGGGAGTAAGCACAGATACGCAGTATTTT.

This clone was found once. The J gene is TRBJ1-2, the V gene TRBV7-9, with unresolved D. The CDR3 contains 14 residues. Germline values: CDR1 SEHNR, CDR2 FQNEAQ (reference sequence). The ends were cut back, 1 base at V and 7 bases at J, with 13 bases in the middle. CDR3 amino acids: CASSLDLTYSGYTF. The CDR3 bases are TGTGCCAGCAGCTTAGATCTTACGTACTCTGGCTACACCTTC.

This clone was picked up one time. V gene TRBV5-1 combines with J gene TRBJ2-5; unclear D gene. Trimming cost V 3 bases and J 0 bases, with 3 bases left between them. This CDR3 comprises 12 residues. Germline V gene data show CDR1 as SGHRS and CDR2 as YFSETQ. As DNA, the CDR3 is TGCGCCAGCAGCTACTACCAAGAGACCCAGTACTTC. The encoded protein is CASSYYQETQYF.

The chain has TRBV5-1 and TRBJ2-1; 13 bases fit TRBD2. The J segment lost 6 bases and the V segment lost 4 bases, leaving 4 bases of the junction unmatched. The CDR3 extends over 15 amino acids. Germline V CDR1 and CDR2: SGHRS, YFSETQ. CDR3 coding DNA: TGCGCCAGCAGCGGAACTAGCGGGAGGGCCAATGAGCAGTTCTTC. This encodes CASSGTSGRANEQFF.

The chain combines TRBV11-2 with TRBJ2-2, with 7 bases that match TRBD2. V shed 2 bases and J 4 bases; nucleotides not matched to a gene: 7. This CDR3 spans 16 amino acids. CDR1 SGHAT and CDR2 FQNNGV come from the germline V gene. The CDR3 sequence is CASSLRGDGFTGELFF. The CDR3 DNA follows: TGTGCCAGCAGCTTACGGGGGGATGGGTTCACCGGGGAGCTGTTTTTT.

The V and J genes are TRBV5-1 and TRBJ1-3; tentative D call: TRBD1 (5 bases). CDR1 is SGHRS and CDR2 is YFSETQ in the germline V gene. The CDR3 totals 16 residues. The V end was cut by 4 bases, the J end by 4 bases, with 18 bases between. In DNA, the CDR3 is TGCGCCAGCAGCCGTACTTTACAGGATGCCGGAAACACCATATATTTT. It translates to CASSRTLQDAGNTIYF.

The chain carries TRBV11-1 and TRBJ2-7; no clear D gene. Germline V gives CDR1 SGHAT, CDR2 FQDESV (reference sequence). The CDR3 has 14 residues. The germline V and J ends were trimmed by 5 bases and 1 base, with 12 bases remaining between them. Here the CDR3 DNA reads TGTGCCAGCAGCCTGGGTATCGGGTCCTACGAGCAGTACTTC. Translation: CASSLGIGSYEQYF.

This chain joins TRBV19 and TRBJ2-1, with 9 bases lining up with TRBD2. J gave up 9 bases and V 7 bases, and 16 bases lay outside the gene matches. Germline V gene lookup returns CDR1 LNHDA and CDR2 SQIVND (reference sequence). This CDR3 has 16 amino acids. CDR3 amino acids: CASIGSRREGRAEQFF. The DNA of the CDR3 is TGTGCCAGTATCGGGTCTAGGCGGGAGGGCCGGGCTGAGCAGTTCTTC.

This chain uses TRBV6-6 with TRBJ1-1, with TRBD1 matching over 8 bases. CDR3 length: 13 amino acids. V lost 6 bases, J lost 3 bases, and 3 bases stayed unmatched. Per germline, CDR1 MNHNY and CDR2 SVGAGI (reference sequence). In DNA form, the CDR3 reads TGTGCCAGCAGAGTGACAGGGGACACTGAAGCTTTCTTT. Its protein product is CASRVTGDTEAFF.

The chain uses TRBV29-1 and TRBJ1-2; 7 nucleotides align to TRBD1. Germline V gene sequence: CDR1 SQVTM, CDR2 ANQGSEA. Losses at the gene ends were 2 bases for V and 6 bases for J; bases not matched to a gene: 6. This CDR3 comprises 13 residues. The CDR3: CSVERDRGNGYTF. CDR3 sequence (DNA): TGCAGCGTTGAAAGGGACAGAGGAAATGGCTACACCTTC.